Listed below are T cell receptor beta chains from one sample, sequenced in a study of blood T cell repertoires in COVID-19. Sequencing used immunoSEQ multiplex PCR; TCRdb keeps in-frame clones, though not all of them. This sample has roughly 57,000 clones; over 75% occur once, and the top ten carry about 15%. Sequencing was carried out using peripheral blood. Receptor source: a man older than 75 with acute or convalescent COVID-19. Both conserved end residues are part of each CDR3. The order of the fields is V gene, CDR3 protein.

v_gene: TRBV30; CDR3aa: CAWSTRPLNTEAFF
v_gene: TRBV3-1/TRBV3-2; CDR3aa: CASSRRQDGEQYF
v_gene: TRBV5-1; CDR3aa: CASSLVPGQDEKLFF
v_gene: TRBV6-5; CDR3aa: CASSYSSLGTEAFF
v_gene: TRBV7-2; CDR3aa: CASTSDGVTGELFF
v_gene: TRBV7-2; CDR3aa: CASSSRGASTDTQYF
v_gene: TRBV30; CDR3aa: CAWSVNLSPLHF
v_gene: TRBV2; CDR3aa: CASSGAGPWEKLFF
v_gene: TRBV5-1; CDR3aa: CASSDRGGSETQYF
v_gene: TRBV6-6; CDR3aa: CASNQAEHYGNTIYF
v_gene: TRBV5-4; CDR3aa: CASSSGGRTSGNTIYF
v_gene: TRBV7-6; CDR3aa: CASSIGLAALNEQFF
v_gene: TRBV7-2; CDR3aa: CASSFYASSTDTQYF
v_gene: TRBV19; CDR3aa: CASRSQGQGGTGELFF
v_gene: TRBV19; CDR3aa: CASSIDKDSEAFF
v_gene: TRBV19; CDR3aa: CASSIEVGTEAFF
v_gene: TRBV6-2/TRBV6-3; CDR3aa: CASSYSSGQLINTEAFF
v_gene: TRBV14; CDR3aa: CASSQAPNTGQYF
v_gene: TRBV7-9; CDR3aa: CASSPRQGTKQYF
v_gene: TRBV30; CDR3aa: CVWSLSGQGAYGYTF
v_gene: TRBV4-2; CDR3aa: CASRTGTGDNSPLHF
v_gene: TRBV9; CDR3aa: CASSRKGQGLTDTQYF
v_gene: TRBV5-1; CDR3aa: CASSSLLAGDEQYF
v_gene: TRBV10-3; CDR3aa: CATTDGNTIYF
v_gene: TRBV7-9; CDR3aa: CASSREGAQPQHF
v_gene: TRBV7-3; CDR3aa: CASSFTGTGDTEAFF
v_gene: TRBV5-1; CDR3aa: CASSLLANTGELFF
v_gene: TRBV29-1; CDR3aa: CSVEDLGREGYGYTF
v_gene: TRBV7-8; CDR3aa: CASSWADRGIEVGAFF
v_gene: TRBV5-1; CDR3aa: CASSSPSGGPGEQYF
v_gene: TRBV6-1; CDR3aa: CASSEVRGGAGELFF
v_gene: TRBV12-5; CDR3aa: CASGLGTAGEDTQYF
v_gene: TRBV18; CDR3aa: CASSPAATGNNEKLFF
v_gene: TRBV7-2; CDR3aa: CASSLSPAGGQETQYF
v_gene: TRBV7-2; CDR3aa: CASSAGQGPQPQHF
v_gene: TRBV19; CDR3aa: CASSSEDRPSNQPQHF
v_gene: TRBV5-1; CDR3aa: CASSQTSGSTDTQYF
v_gene: TRBV7-9; CDR3aa: CASSLDGGQYEQYF
v_gene: TRBV5-6; CDR3aa: CASSPESTRSSYEQYF
v_gene: TRBV19; CDR3aa: CASSIGGGGTTGELFF
v_gene: TRBV6-5; CDR3aa: CASSYGTGENQPQHF
v_gene: TRBV9; CDR3aa: CASSVGGRGTQETQYF
v_gene: TRBV20-1; CDR3aa: CSASDYRASYEQYF
v_gene: TRBV7-9; CDR3aa: CASSSRQGAPLHF
v_gene: TRBV5-4; CDR3aa: CASSRDRGRVETQYF
v_gene: TRBV10-3; CDR3aa: CAISQNMGRGQYF
v_gene: TRBV7-2; CDR3aa: CASSLTWQGDEQFF
v_gene: TRBV3-1/TRBV3-2; CDR3aa: CASSQDPGGNQPQHF
v_gene: TRBV6-5; CDR3aa: CASRLTRYSGNTIYF
v_gene: TRBV3-1/TRBV3-2; CDR3aa: CASSQDWAGTPLHF
v_gene: TRBV7-9; CDR3aa: CASSPRLAQRTDTQYF